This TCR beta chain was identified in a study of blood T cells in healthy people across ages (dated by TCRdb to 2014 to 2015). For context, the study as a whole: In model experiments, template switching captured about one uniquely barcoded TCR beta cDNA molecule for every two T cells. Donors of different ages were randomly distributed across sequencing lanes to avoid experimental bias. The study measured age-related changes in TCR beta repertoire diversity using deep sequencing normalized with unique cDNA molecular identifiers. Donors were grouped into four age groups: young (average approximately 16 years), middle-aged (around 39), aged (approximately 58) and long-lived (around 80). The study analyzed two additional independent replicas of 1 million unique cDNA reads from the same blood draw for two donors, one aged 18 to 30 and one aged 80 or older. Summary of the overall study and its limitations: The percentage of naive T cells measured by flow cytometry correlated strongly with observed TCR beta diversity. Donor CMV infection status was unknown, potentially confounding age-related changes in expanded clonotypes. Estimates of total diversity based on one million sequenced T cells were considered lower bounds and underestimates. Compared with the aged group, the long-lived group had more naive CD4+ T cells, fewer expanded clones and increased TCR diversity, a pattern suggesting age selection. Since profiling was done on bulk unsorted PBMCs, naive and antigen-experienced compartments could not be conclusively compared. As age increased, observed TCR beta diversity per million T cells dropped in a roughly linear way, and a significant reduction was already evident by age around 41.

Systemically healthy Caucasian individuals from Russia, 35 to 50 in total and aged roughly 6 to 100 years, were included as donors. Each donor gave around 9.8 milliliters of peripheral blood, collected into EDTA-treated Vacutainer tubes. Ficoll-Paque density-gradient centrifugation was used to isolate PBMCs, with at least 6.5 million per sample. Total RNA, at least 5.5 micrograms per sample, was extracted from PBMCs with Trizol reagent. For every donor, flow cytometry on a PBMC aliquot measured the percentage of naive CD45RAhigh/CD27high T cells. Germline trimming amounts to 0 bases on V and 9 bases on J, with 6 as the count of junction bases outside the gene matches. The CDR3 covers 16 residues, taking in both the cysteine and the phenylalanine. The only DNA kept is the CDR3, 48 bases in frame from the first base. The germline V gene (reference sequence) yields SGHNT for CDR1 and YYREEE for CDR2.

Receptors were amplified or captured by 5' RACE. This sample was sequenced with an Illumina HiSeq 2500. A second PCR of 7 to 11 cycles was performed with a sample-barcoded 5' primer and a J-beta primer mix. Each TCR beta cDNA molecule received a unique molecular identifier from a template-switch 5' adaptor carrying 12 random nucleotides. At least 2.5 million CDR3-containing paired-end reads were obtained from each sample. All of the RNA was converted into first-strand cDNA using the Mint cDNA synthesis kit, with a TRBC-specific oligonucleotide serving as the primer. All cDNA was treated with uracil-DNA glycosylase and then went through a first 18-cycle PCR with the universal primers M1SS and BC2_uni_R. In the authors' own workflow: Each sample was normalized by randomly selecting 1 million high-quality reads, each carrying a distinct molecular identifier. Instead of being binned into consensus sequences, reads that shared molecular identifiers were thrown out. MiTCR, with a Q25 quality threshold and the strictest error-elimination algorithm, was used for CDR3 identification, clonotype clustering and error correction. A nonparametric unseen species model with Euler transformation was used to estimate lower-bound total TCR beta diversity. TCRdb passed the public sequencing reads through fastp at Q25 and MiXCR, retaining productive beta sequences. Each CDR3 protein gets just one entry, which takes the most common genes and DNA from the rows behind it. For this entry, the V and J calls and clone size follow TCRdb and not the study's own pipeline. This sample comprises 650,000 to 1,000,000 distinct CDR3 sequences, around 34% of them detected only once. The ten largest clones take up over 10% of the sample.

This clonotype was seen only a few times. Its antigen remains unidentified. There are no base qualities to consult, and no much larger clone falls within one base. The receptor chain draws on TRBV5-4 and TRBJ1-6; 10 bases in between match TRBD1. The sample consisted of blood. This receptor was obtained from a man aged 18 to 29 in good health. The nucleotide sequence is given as TGTGCCAGCAGCTTGGATTCGGACAGGGGGAGTTCACCCCTCCACTTT. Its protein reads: CASSLDSDRGSSPLHF.